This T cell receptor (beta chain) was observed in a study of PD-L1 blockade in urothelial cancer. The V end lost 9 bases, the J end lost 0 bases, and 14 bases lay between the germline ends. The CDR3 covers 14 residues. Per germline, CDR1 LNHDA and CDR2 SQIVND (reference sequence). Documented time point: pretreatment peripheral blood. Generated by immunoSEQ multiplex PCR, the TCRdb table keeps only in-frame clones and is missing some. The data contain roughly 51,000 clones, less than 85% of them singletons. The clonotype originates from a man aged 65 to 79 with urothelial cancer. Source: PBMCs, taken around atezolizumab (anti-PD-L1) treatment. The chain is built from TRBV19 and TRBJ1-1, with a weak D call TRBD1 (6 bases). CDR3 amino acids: CASRDTSMNTEAFF. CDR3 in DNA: TGTGCCAGCAGGGACACCTCCATGAACACTGAAGCTTTCTTT.